These 15 T cell receptor beta chains share one sample of origin, sequenced in a study of shared clonotypes between healthy human individuals. This table comes from immunoSEQ multiplex PCR, and its TCRdb copy is limited to in-frame clones, with some not included. The sample lists about 2,500,000 clones, more than 80% seen once, with about 0.13% in the top ten. What was sequenced was naive CD4+ T cells sorted from blood. The sample's subset: CD45RA+ positively selected. The receptors were sampled from a man aged 18 to 30 in good health.

The chain links TRBV19 to TRBJ1-1, with unresolved D. Germline V CDR1 and CDR2: LNHDA, SQIVND (reference sequence). The CDR3 runs 16 residues. V lost 7 bases to trimming and J lost 4 bases, with 22 bases between them. CDR3 loop: CASKVLPDLTSTEAFF. CDR3 nucleotides: TGTGCCAGTAAAGTCCTCCCCGATCTGACGAGCACTGAAGCTTTCTTT.

This clone has only one observation. DNA of the CDR3: TGCGCCAGCAGCAGCCAGGGATCTGAAGCTTTCTTT. Translating gives CASSSQGSEAFF. The V gene is TRBV5-1, the J gene TRBJ1-1, with D possibly TRBD1 on 5 matching bases. V was clipped by 4 bases and J by 6 bases, with 10 bases between them. Germline V gene sequence: CDR1 SGHRS, CDR2 YFSETQ. The CDR3 loop spans 12 amino acids. The full variable domain, rest sourced from reference TRBV5-1 and TRBJ1-1, is KAGVTQTPRYLIKTRGQQVTLSCSPISGHRSVSWYQQTPGQGLQFLFEYFSETQRNKGNFPGRFSGRQFSNSRSEMNVSTLELGDSALYLCASSSQGSEAFFGQGTRLTVV.

CDR3 bases: TGTGCCAGCAGCGTCTCAGACAGGGACTACGAGCAGTACTTC. Translation gives CASSVSDRDYEQYF. The chain links TRBV9 to TRBJ2-7, with TRBD1 identical over 7 bases. The CDR3 is made up of 14 amino acids. The junction had 5 bases not matched to a gene; V was cut back by 2 bases and J by 3 bases. Germline assignment: CDR1 SGDLS and CDR2 YYNGEE. The full variable domain, rest sourced from reference TRBV9 and TRBJ2-7, is DSGVTQTPKHLITATGQRVTLRCSPRSGDLSVYWYQQSLDQGLQFLIQYYNGEERAKGNILERFSAQQFPDLHSELNLSSLELGDSALYFCASSVSDRDYEQYFGPGTRLTVT.

Regarding this clone: Other DNA sequences within the sample encode an identical CDR3. This chain connects TRBV5-1 to TRBJ2-7, with TRBD2 matching 9 bases. The ends lost 0 bases at V and 3 bases at J; junction bases unmatched: 4. This CDR3 has 15 residues. Germline CDR1 and CDR2: SGHRS and YFSETQ. CDR3 DNA: TGCGCCAGCAGCTTGGGACTAGCGGTAAACTACGAGCAGTACTTC. Encoded protein: CASSLGLAVNYEQYF.

The chain couples TRBV4-1 to TRBJ2-2, with TRBD2 matching 12 bases. J was trimmed by 4 bases and V by 2 bases; bases with no gene match: 5. CDR1 and CDR2 from the germline V gene are MGHRA and YSYEKL. The CDR3 length is 17 residues. This CDR3 reads CASSQLGTSGPTGELFF. The CDR3 region has the DNA TGCGCCAGCAGCCAACTTGGGACTAGCGGGCCCACCGGGGAGCTGTTTTTT.

V usage is TRBV7-2 and J usage is TRBJ2-3, with no clear D. CDR3 length: 11 residues. Germline assignment: CDR1 SGHTA and CDR2 FQGNSA. Deletions cut 5 bases from V and 5 bases from J, with 5 bases between. CDR3 region: CASSAKDTQYF. The CDR3 DNA sequence: TGTGCCAGCAGCGCCAAAGATACGCAGTATTTT. The variable domain in full, completed from reference TRBV7-2 and TRBJ2-3, reads GAGVSQSPSNKVTEKGKDVELRCDPISGHTALYWYRQSLGQGLEFLIYFQGNSAPDKSGLPSDRFSAERTGGSVSTLTIQRTQQEDSAVYLCASSAKDTQYFGPGTRLTVL.

The chain has TRBV5-6 and TRBJ2-7; perhaps TRBD2 as D (5 bases). Germline V gene sequence: CDR1 SGHDT, CDR2 YYEEEE. This CDR3 is 14 amino acids long. Trimming cost V 7 bases and J 0 bases, with 14 bases left between them. Here the CDR3 reads CASGRAGLSYEQYF. The CDR3 DNA reads as TGTGCCAGCGGTCGGGCAGGACTCTCCTACGAGCAGTACTTC.

This clone turned up a few times. The genes are TRBV11-2 and TRBJ1-1, with D hard to call. The V and J ends lost 1 base and 10 bases respectively, with 13 bases between them. The CDR3 loop spans 13 amino acids. CDR1 SGHAT and CDR2 FQNNGV come from the germline V gene. In DNA, the CDR3 is TGTGCCAGCAGCTTAGGTCGGGGAGGGATAGCTTTCTTT. Translation: CASSLGRGGIAFF.

The CDR3 coding sequence is TGCGCCAGCAGCCAAGACGGGTCGGGGGTACTCTCCTATAATTCACCCCTCCACTTT. Its translation is CASSQDGSGVLSYNSPLHF. The rearrangement joins TRBV4-1 to TRBJ1-6, with D possibly matching TRBD1 (5 bases). V was shortened by 0 bases and J by 0 bases, with 15 bases between the two germline ends. Looked up from germline, CDR1 is MGHRA and CDR2 is YSYEKL. The CDR3 loop spans 19 amino acids.

The chain has TRBV7-6 and TRBJ2-3; D call uncertain. The V end was cut by 2 bases, the J end by 5 bases, with 5 bases between. This CDR3 is 12 amino acids long. Germline lookup yields CDR1 SGHVS and CDR2 FNYEAQ. The CDR3 loop is CASSLHEDTQYF. CDR3 DNA sequence: TGTGCCAGCAGCTTACACGAAGATACGCAGTATTTT.

The chain combines TRBV2 with TRBJ2-7; 9 bases agree with TRBD2. V lost 6 bases to trimming and J lost 6 bases; unmatched junction nucleotides: 15. The CDR3 runs to 16 residues. Germline assignment: CDR1 SNHLY and CDR2 FYNNEI. The CDR3 region is CASRGRAGGGGSEQYF. Here the CDR3 DNA reads TGTGCCAGCAGGGGTAGAGCGGGAGGTGGGGGATCCGAGCAGTACTTC.

CDR3 sequence (DNA): TGTGCCATCAGGGACAGGGACCCCTACGAGCAGTACTTC. This translates into CAIRDRDPYEQYF. The chain links TRBV10-3 to TRBJ2-7, with 8 bases aligning to TRBD1. The CDR3 runs to 13 residues. Germline CDR1 ENHRY, CDR2 SYGVKD. V was clipped by 6 bases and J by 2 bases; unmatched bases: 3.

The count of this clone is one. The chain is built from TRBV7-8 and TRBJ2-1; D call uncertain. Germline CDR1 is SGHVS and CDR2 is FQNEAQ. This CDR3 spans 13 amino acids. The ends were cut back, 5 bases at V and 4 bases at J, with 9 bases in the middle. The CDR3 protein is CASSADRYNEQFF. CDR3 in DNA: TGTGCCAGCAGCGCAGACCGATACAATGAGCAGTTCTTC.

The J gene is TRBJ1-3, the V gene TRBV30, with D hard to call. Germline loops: CDR1 GTSNPN, CDR2 SVGIG (reference sequence). CDR3 length: 15 residues. V gave up 0 bases and J gave up 0 bases, with 9 bases separating them. CDR3 in amino acids: CAWSVPTASGNTIYF. In nucleotides, the CDR3 is TGTGCCTGGAGTGTCCCTACGGCCTCTGGAAACACCATATATTTT.

Note on this clone: The same CDR3 also results from other DNA sequences found in this sample. CDR3 sequence (DNA): TGTGCCAGCAGCGTAAGAGGAGGTGAGACCCAGTACTTC. Its protein product is CASSVRGGETQYF. This sequence joins TRBV9 and TRBJ2-5, with TRBD2 as a possible D gene (5 bases). Trimming took off 1 base at V and 5 bases at J, with 9 bases between the two ends. The CDR3 loop spans 13 amino acids. In germline, CDR1 is SGDLS, CDR2 YYNGEE.